This is a list of T cell receptor beta chains from one sample in a study of shared clonotypes between healthy human individuals. Profiled with immunoSEQ multiplex PCR; TCRdb holds only in-frame clones, not every one. The repertoire consists of about 2.3 million clones, with 85% to 95% occurring once and the leading ten covering 0.3% to 0.4%. Sequencing was carried out using naive CD4+ T cells from PBMCs. Source of these receptors: a young man in good health. Some clones in this sample may be carry-over from other donors' samples. The conserved cysteine and the conserved F or W are not part of the CDR3 here.

TRBJ2-1,TRBV19,ASHGTFVSNEQF
TRBJ1-1,TRBV7-6,ASSLSGTANTEAF
TRBJ2-7,TRBV4-2,ASSHLQREGLY
TRBJ1-1,TRBV11-3,ASSLDGQGAQAF
TRBJ1-2,TRBV7-3,ASSLGGRRERDGYT
TRBJ2-7,TRBV28,ASSPGGARTYEQY
TRBJ2-7,TRBV5-1,ASSFTSGEAEQY
TRBJ2-7,TRBV5-1,ASSSGTGDYEQY
TRBJ1-5,TRBV19,ASSLPRAAGNQPQH
TRBJ2-3,TRBV11-3,ASSLTGAMDTQY
TRBJ2-3,TRBV18,ASSPGGITDTQY
TRBJ2-3,TRBV2,ASSGPAGTDTQY
TRBJ1-1,TRBV9,ASSGSSGVVDFGLTEAF
TRBJ1-2,TRBV5-4,ASSFLQGRLGYT
TRBJ2-1,TRBV10-3,AISESSGTGSSEQF
TRBJ2-2,TRBV9,ASSPRGDFNTGELF
TRBJ2-1,TRBV7-2,ASSLGSLAGVNEQF
TRBJ2-3,TRBV7-8,ASSSYFGAQY
TRBJ1-1,TRBV27,ASSRGMNTEAF
TRBJ1-3,TRBV28,ASSTSKQGNTIY
TRBJ1-5,TRBV10-1,ASSSGRGPQH
TRBJ1-4,TRBV28,ASKPGQFNEKLF
TRBJ2-3,TRBV7-9,ASSSRDRVSIVDTQY
TRBJ2-7,TRBV4-1,ASSHRAWGDEQY
TRBJ2-6,TRBV15,ATRRQASSGANVLT
TRBJ1-1,TRBV7-2,ASSFIAGYTEAF
TRBJ2-2,TRBV18,ASSTDRTTGELF
TRBJ2-1,TRBV10-1,ASSLAGDNEQF
TRBJ1-1,TRBV6-5,ASSYRPQGLNTEAF
TRBJ2-5,TRBV27,ASSQKGQREGLQETQY
TRBJ1-2,TRBV28,ASNSPEQGLGDGYT
TRBJ1-1,TRBV2,ARTSLSMNTEAF
TRBJ1-2,TRBV28,ASSSRQGAGGYT
TRBJ1-2,TRBV2,ASTGRGYGYT
TRBJ1-5,TRBV4-1,ASSQTGVSNQPQH
TRBJ2-7,TRBV7-3,ASSSGLGYSYEQY
TRBJ2-5,TRBV6-1,ASRKSPMYQETQY
TRBJ1-5,TRBV28,ASGPQH
TRBJ1-2,TRBV28,ASSLRENYGYT
TRBJ2-2,TRBV7-2,ASSSAGSGELF
TRBJ1-2,TRBV10-2,APRRGDLYGYT
TRBJ1-2,TRBV5-4,ASSPGNDYGYT
TRBJ2-7,TRBV6-6,ASRGNPEGYEQY
TRBJ2-5,TRBV4-2,ASSQDLSPSGSGKTQY
TRBJ2-2,TRBV5-1,ASSGTQNTGELF
TRBJ1-1,TRBV5-1,ASSPMTALNTEAF
TRBJ2-6,TRBV27,ASSMDGTGPANVLT
TRBJ2-5,TRBV30,AWTRGQGIETQY
TRBJ2-1,TRBV19,ASTPVAGRSYNEQF
TRBJ1-5,TRBV2,ASSERRAAQPQH
TRBJ2-2,TRBV28,ASSFFGRAIPGAGELF
TRBJ2-3,TRBV5-4,ASSSFSGWSDTQY
TRBJ2-1,TRBV11-3,ASSPWGLAEYNEQF
TRBJ1-5,TRBV2,ASTPTRDQPQH
TRBJ2-7,TRBV9,ASSFNPYGGYEQY
TRBJ2-3,TRBV5-8,ASSLGVVADTQY
TRBJ1-1,TRBV5-6,ASSLAAGTNTEAF